Sequencing of this T cell receptor beta chain was carried out in a study of T cells in Graves' hyperthyroidism and ophthalmopathy. General observations from the study: Blood also contained most expanded thyroid clonotypes above 0.001.

The table lists this clonotype with many counts. Its cognate antigen is unknown. CDR1 is SGHAT and CDR2 is FQNNGV in the germline V gene. V was cut by 1 base and J by 0 bases, with 13 bases left in between. The CDR3 extends over 16 amino acids. Extraction of PBMCs used 8 to 10 ml of fresh peripheral blood. The CDR3 regions of TCR beta were amplified from RNA transcripts. HTBI primers drove first-round RT-PCR of the TCR CDR3. TCRdb fed the multiplex PCR reads into MiXCR, producing one record per CDR3 protein. The sample lists approximately 400,000 distinct CDR3 sequences, around 15% occurring once. The chain combines TRBV11-2 with TRBJ2-7; D could derive from TRBD1 or TRBD2 (5 bases each). This clonotype originated in a man over 45 with Graves' ophthalmopathy. The material sequenced was blood. The DNA for the CDR3 is TGTGCCAGCAGCTTAGTAGGGACGGATACCTCCTACGAGCAGTACTTC. Amino acid sequence: CASSLVGTDTSYEQYF. The complete variable domain, with remaining parts taken from reference TRBV11-2 and TRBJ2-7, reads EAGVAQSPRYKIIEKRQSVAFWCNPISGHATLYWYQQILGQGPKLLIQFQNNGVVDDSQLPKDRFSAERLKGVDSTLKIQPAKLEDSAVYLCASSLVGTDTSYEQYFGPGTRLTVT.